The 8 T cell receptor beta chains below were found in one sample sequenced in a study of blood T cell repertoires in COVID-19. TCRdb keeps only in-frame clones here, not all; method: immunoSEQ multiplex PCR. Of about 95,000 clones listed, approximately 80% are singletons. Sequencing was done on a sample of peripheral blood. The receptors come from an elderly man with COVID-19, enrolled during active disease.

V is TRBV12-3 or TRBV12-4 and J is TRBJ1-2; maybe TRBD1 (6 bases). The CDR3 extends over 13 amino acids. The germline V and J ends were trimmed by 3 bases and 6 bases, with 11 bases remaining between them. The CDR3 is CASSLGQGHGYTF. For the CDR3, the DNA is TGTGCCAGCAGTTTGGGGCAGGGGCATGGCTACACCTTC.

The rearrangement links TRBV27 to TRBJ1-1, with D uncertain. The CDR3 is 13 residues long. V was cut by 6 bases and J by 2 bases, with 10 bases left in between. CDR1 MNHEY and CDR2 SMNVEV come from the germline V gene (reference sequence). The CDR3 sequence: CASSPQINTEAFF. The DNA for the CDR3 is TGTGCCAGCAGCCCACAGATAAACACTGAAGCTTTCTTT.

The chain has TRBV27 and TRBJ2-7; 12 bases are shared with TRBD2. J lost 5 bases, V lost 1 base, and 9 bases had no gene match. This CDR3 is built from 17 residues. Germline loops: CDR1 MNHEY, CDR2 SMNVEV (reference sequence). The CDR3 DNA follows: TGTGCCAGCAGTTTATATTTTTCTAGCGGGGGGGCCCACGAGCAGTACTTC. Residues: CASSLYFSSGGAHEQYF.

The chain is built from TRBV27 and TRBJ2-4, with TRBD1 matching over 7 bases. Germline V gene lookup returns CDR1 MNHEY and CDR2 SMNVEV (reference sequence). The J segment lost 10 bases and the V segment lost 6 bases, leaving 12 bases of the junction unmatched. The CDR3 consists of 14 residues. CDR3 sequence reads: CASSQSRDSAIQYF. The CDR3 DNA reads as TGTGCCAGCAGCCAATCCCGGGACAGCGCAATTCAGTACTTC.

The V gene is TRBV27, the J gene TRBJ2-5, with 7 bases fitting TRBD1. Looked up from germline, CDR1 is MNHEY and CDR2 is SMNVEV (reference sequence). The CDR3 consists of 15 residues. J was trimmed by 5 bases and V by 6 bases; bases with no gene match: 12. The CDR3 here is CASRPQTGWIETQYF. CDR3 coding DNA: TGTGCCAGCAGACCTCAGACAGGGTGGATTGAGACCCAGTACTTC.

The chain uses TRBV28 and TRBJ2-7, with 12 bases fitting TRBD2. Germline V gene sequence: CDR1 MDHEN, CDR2 SYDVKM. The CDR3 covers 17 residues. V was pared by 4 bases and J by 1 base, with 8 bases of the junction left unmatched. CDR3 coding DNA: TGTGCCAGCAGTTCTGCTAGCGGGAGGGCCGGTTCCTACGAGCAGTACTTC. It is translated as CASSSASGRAGSYEQYF.

The chain uses TRBV19 and TRBJ1-1, with 9 nucleotides matching TRBD1. The CDR3 is made up of 16 amino acids. Germline CDR1 LNHDA, CDR2 SQIVND (reference sequence). The trim removed 2 bases at V and 0 bases at J, leaving 4 bases unmatched. CDR3 sequence reads: CASSIPGTGMNTEAFF. CDR3 in DNA: TGTGCCAGTAGTATACCCGGGACAGGGATGAACACTGAAGCTTTCTTT.

This clone was seen repeatedly, ten times or more. The chain links TRBV5-6 to TRBJ1-3; 8 nucleotides agree with TRBD1. Per germline, CDR1 SGHDT and CDR2 YYEEEE. CDR3 length equals 15 residues. Trimming at V came to 3 bases and at J to 0 bases, leaving 2 bases not matched to a gene. CDR3 in amino acids: CASSSQGASGNTIYF. For the CDR3, the DNA is TGTGCCAGCAGCTCCCAGGGGGCCTCTGGAAACACCATATATTTT.